This T cell receptor beta chain derives from a study of radiation and T cells in renal cell carcinoma. The treatment was: treatment-naive control, cytoreductive nephrectomy. The V end lost 7 bases, the J end lost 1 base, and 13 bases lay between the germline ends. Germline V CDR1 and CDR2: LNHDA, SQIVND (reference sequence). The CDR3 totals 15 residues. Produced via immunoSEQ multiplex PCR; TCRdb's table is partial and in-frame only. The sample carries over 8,500 clones, over 55% recorded once. This sequence joins TRBV19 and TRBJ2-2; D gene ambiguous. The sequence derives from a man between 60 and 70 years old with renal cell carcinoma. The source was tumor tissue, collected from a patient whose treatment was nephrectomy without radiotherapy. DNA for the CDR3: TGTGCCAGTACTTTAATAGCACTGAACACCGGGGAGCTGTTTTTT. This translates into CASTLIALNTGELFF.